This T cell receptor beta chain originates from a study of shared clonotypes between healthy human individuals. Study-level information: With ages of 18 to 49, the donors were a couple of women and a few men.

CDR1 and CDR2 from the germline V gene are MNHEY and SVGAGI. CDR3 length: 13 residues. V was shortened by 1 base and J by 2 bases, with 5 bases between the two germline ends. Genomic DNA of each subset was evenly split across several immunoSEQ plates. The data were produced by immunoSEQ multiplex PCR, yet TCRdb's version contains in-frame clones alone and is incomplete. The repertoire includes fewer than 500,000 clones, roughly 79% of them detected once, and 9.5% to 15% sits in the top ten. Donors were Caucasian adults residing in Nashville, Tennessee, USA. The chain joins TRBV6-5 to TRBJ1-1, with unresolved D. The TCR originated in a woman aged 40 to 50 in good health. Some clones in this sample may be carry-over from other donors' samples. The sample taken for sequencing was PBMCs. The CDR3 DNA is TGTGCCAGCAGTTACTTACCCAACACTGAAGCTTTCTTT. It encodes CASSYLPNTEAFF.